Each of the 26 T cell receptor beta chains below was sequenced from the same sample in a study of regulatory T cells in long-lasting Graves disease. The time point: persistent/refractory GD, antithyroid drugs over 5 years with positive TRAb. PBMC-derived RNA was used for the TCR library. HTBI primers from iRepertoire and Arm-PCR of CDR3 regions yielded the TCR beta libraries. One entry per CDR3 protein results from TCRdb running MiXCR on the multiplex PCR reads. The sample has a few hundred thousand distinct CDR3 sequences, about a quarter seen once. The material was peripheral blood mononuclear cells (PBMCs), obtained when the disease was refractory, from a patient treated with antithyroid drugs. These receptors were collected from a female donor with Graves disease.

The gene calls are TRBV5-5 and TRBJ2-3; possible D gene TRBD1, 5 bases. The CDR3 has 16 residues. Germline V lookup: CDR1 SGHKS, CDR2 YYEKEE (reference sequence). Trimming pared 4 bases from V and 0 bases from J, leaving 15 bases between. The CDR3 DNA sequence: TGTGCCAGCAGCACTGGAAGGCAGGGAAGCACAGATACGCAGTATTTT. Its translation: CASSTGRQGSTDTQYF. Using reference TRBV5-5 and TRBJ2-3 for the parts outside the CDR3, the full variable domain is DAGVTQSPTHLIKTRGQQVTLRCSPISGHKSVSWYQQVLGQGPQFIFQYYEKEERGRGNFPDRFSARQFPNYSSELNVNALLLGDSALYLCASSTGRQGSTDTQYFGPGTRLTVL.

This clonotype was detected ten times or more. Here the CDR3 reads CASSSLAGNTGELFF. The DNA of the CDR3 is TGTGCCAGCAGTTCACTAGCGGGGAACACCGGGGAGCTGTTTTTT. The rearrangement uses TRBV11-2 and TRBJ2-2; 9 bases match TRBD2. Germline V gene sequence: CDR1 SGHAT, CDR2 FQNNGV. Losses at the gene ends were 6 bases for V and 1 base for J; bases not matched to a gene: 3. This CDR3 comprises 15 residues. The full variable domain, rest sourced from reference TRBV11-2 and TRBJ2-2, is EAGVAQSPRYKIIEKRQSVAFWCNPISGHATLYWYQQILGQGPKLLIQFQNNGVVDDSQLPKDRFSAERLKGVDSTLKIQPAKLEDSAVYLCASSSLAGNTGELFFGEGSRLTVL.

This clonotype was observed at least ten times. The chain has TRBV20-1 and TRBJ1-1; tentatively, D is TRBD1 (5 bases). Trimming cost V 6 bases and J 1 base, with 9 bases left between them. The CDR3 loop spans 12 amino acids. Germline V CDR1 and CDR2: DFQATT, SNEGSKA (reference sequence). CDR3 residues: CSASDRNTEAFF. The CDR3 DNA is TGCAGTGCAAGCGACAGGAACACTGAAGCTTTCTTT.

This clonotype occurred a few times. V gene TRBV10-3 combines with J gene TRBJ2-1, with D perhaps assigned TRBD1 or TRBD2 (5 bases each). Germline V gene sequence: CDR1 ENHRY, CDR2 SYGVKD. This CDR3 is built from 14 residues. V was cut by 10 bases and J by 5 bases, with 18 bases left in between. The CDR3 is CATYEGWTNNEQFF. Here the CDR3 DNA reads TGTGCCACTTATGAGGGGTGGACCAACAATGAGCAGTTCTTC.

The chain couples TRBV19 to TRBJ1-2; 8 bases match TRBD1. The CDR3 is 14 amino acids. V lost 7 bases, J lost 8 bases, and 12 bases stayed unmatched. Germline V lookup: CDR1 LNHDA, CDR2 SQIVND (reference sequence). DNA for the CDR3: TGTGCCAGTAAAAATGACAGGGGATCTGGGGGCTACACCTTC. Its protein product is CASKNDRGSGGYTF.

The chain is built from TRBV29-1 and TRBJ1-1, with unresolved D. This CDR3 has 12 amino acids. Per germline, CDR1 SQVTM and CDR2 ANQGSEA. The V gene lost 3 bases and the J gene lost 3 bases, with 8 bases spanning the gap. CDR3 sequence (DNA): TGCAGCGTTGAGCCCCAGTACACTGAAGCTTTCTTT. Its protein is CSVEPQYTEAFF.

The sample holds many counts of this clonotype. V usage is TRBV28 and J usage is TRBJ2-7, with D tentatively TRBD1 or TRBD2 (6 bases each). The CDR3 is made up of 14 amino acids. The germline V gene encodes CDR1 MDHEN and CDR2 SYDVKM. V dropped 7 bases and J dropped 3 bases, with 16 bases sitting between them. CDR3 in amino acids: CASKRGDTNYEQYF. The CDR3 bases are TGTGCCAGCAAGAGGGGGGATACTAACTACGAGCAGTACTTC.

This clonotype has ten or more counts. This chain connects TRBV12-3 or TRBV12-4 to TRBJ1-5; D might be TRBD1 (6 bases). Trimming left V 6 bases short and J 5 bases short, with 11 bases between. This CDR3 is 13 amino acids long. The CDR3 is CASSLNRDQPQHF. The CDR3 DNA follows: TGTGCCAGCAGCCTAAACAGGGATCAGCCCCAGCATTTT.

The chain employs TRBV30 and TRBJ1-2; no firm D call. The CDR3 totals 10 residues. V shed 4 bases and J shed 6 bases, with 6 bases lying between them. Per the germline V gene, CDR1 is GTSNPN and CDR2 is SVGIG (reference sequence). CDR3 nucleotides: TGTGCCTGGAAGGGAAATGGCTACACCTTC. Amino acids: CAWKGNGYTF.

V usage is TRBV9 and J usage is TRBJ2-7, with a possible D match to TRBD2 (6 bases). Germline assignment: CDR1 SGDLS and CDR2 YYNGEE. V was trimmed by 4 bases and J by 6 bases, leaving 17 bases between them. This CDR3 is 14 amino acids long. DNA for the CDR3: TGTGCCAGCAGCCCCACCGGGGGACGTCCCGAGCAGTACTTC. Translation gives CASSPTGGRPEQYF.

This clonotype was observed a handful of times. The J gene is TRBJ2-1, the V gene TRBV28; D remains unclear. CDR1 is MDHEN and CDR2 is SYDVKM in the germline V gene. V lost 6 bases and J lost 0, with 15 bases in between. The CDR3 is made up of 16 amino acids. The chain's CDR3 is CASSKGHASSYNEQFF. The CDR3 nucleotides are TGTGCCAGCAGCAAAGGGCACGCGAGCTCCTACAATGAGCAGTTCTTC. Drawing the rest from reference TRBV28 and TRBJ2-1, the complete variable domain is DVKVTQSSRYLVKRTGEKVFLECVQDMDHENMFWYRQDPGLGLRLIYFSYDVKMKEKGDIPEGYSVSREKKERFSLILESASTNQTSMYLCASSKGHASSYNEQFFGPGTRLTVL.

This clonotype was recorded a few times. The chain combines TRBV5-1 with TRBJ1-4, with no clear D. The CDR3 contains 12 residues. V dropped 5 bases and J dropped 5 bases, with 7 bases sitting between them. Germline CDR1 reads SGHRS; CDR2 reads YFSETQ. The DNA for the CDR3 is TGCGCCAGCAGGTTAGGCAATGAAAAACTGTTTTTT. As protein: CASRLGNEKLFF.

The V gene is TRBV6-6, the J gene TRBJ1-3; D call uncertain. V was shortened by 0 bases and J by 0 bases, with 6 bases between the two germline ends. Germline V CDR1 and CDR2: MNHNY, SVGAGI (reference sequence). The CDR3 is 15 amino acids. The DNA of the CDR3 is TGTGCCAGCAGTTACTCGAGCCCCTCTGGAAACACCATATATTTT. Amino acid sequence: CASSYSSPSGNTIYF.

The chain carries TRBV20-1 and TRBJ1-5; no clear D. The CDR3 covers 15 residues. The V gene lost 0 bases and the J gene lost 7 bases, with 16 bases spanning the gap. Per germline, CDR1 DFQATT and CDR2 SNEGSKA (reference sequence). The CDR3 region is CSARDFEGRVQPQHF. The CDR3 DNA is TGCAGTGCTAGAGATTTTGAAGGGCGTGTACAGCCCCAGCATTTT.

At least ten counts were recorded for this clonotype. The V call is TRBV28, the J call TRBJ2-7, with 13 bases that match TRBD2. This CDR3 is 15 amino acids long. V was clipped by 6 bases and J by 7 bases; unmatched bases: 9. Germline V gene sequence: CDR1 MDHEN, CDR2 SYDVKM. This CDR3 reads CASSPRRTSGREQYF. For the CDR3, the DNA is TGTGCCAGCAGCCCGCGACGGACTAGCGGGAGAGAGCAGTACTTC.

The chain has TRBV7-2 and TRBJ1-5; weak D call: TRBD1 (6 bases). The germline gives CDR1 SGHTA, CDR2 FQGNSA. The CDR3 spans 14 residues. V lost 4 bases, J lost 7 bases, and 14 bases lay in between. CDR3 DNA: TGTGCCAGCAGCTCGCAGGGGTTAAGACAGCCCCAGCATTTT. Protein: CASSSQGLRQPQHF.

J is TRBJ2-7 and V is TRBV2; weak D call: TRBD2 (5 bases). The CDR3 covers 14 residues. CDR1 and CDR2 from the germline V gene are SNHLY and FYNNEI. V was clipped by 4 bases and J by 4 bases, with 14 bases between them. CDR3 region: CASSGAWRVYEQYF. CDR3 nucleotides: TGTGCCAGCAGTGGGGCTTGGCGGGTATACGAGCAGTACTTC.

The chain combines TRBV11-1 with TRBJ2-7; D not certain. Germline loops: CDR1 SGHAT, CDR2 FQDESV (reference sequence). Trimming cost V 2 bases and J 5 bases, with 10 bases left between them. This CDR3 has 13 residues. CDR3 protein: CASSLYSENEQYF. The CDR3 coding sequence is TGTGCCAGCAGCTTATATTCGGAGAACGAGCAGTACTTC.

The CDR3 region has the DNA TGTGCCAGCAGCCTGGGGGGGCGCGCCTCTGAAGCTTTCTTT. Amino acid sequence: CASSLGGRASEAFF. V and J are TRBV7-2 and TRBJ1-1; D is perhaps TRBD1 (6 bases). The V gene's germline CDR1 is SGHTA and CDR2 FQGNSA. The CDR3 runs 14 residues. The V gene lost 5 bases and the J gene lost 6 bases, with 16 bases spanning the gap.

This clonotype showed up just a few times. The chain uses TRBV3-1 and TRBJ1-1; D call uncertain. Deletions cut 1 base from V and 7 bases from J, with 10 bases between. The CDR3 covers 13 residues. In germline, CDR1 is LGHDT, CDR2 YNNKEL (reference sequence). The chain's CDR3 is CASSQGPSDEAFF. CDR3 DNA: TGTGCCAGCAGCCAAGGACCGTCTGATGAAGCTTTCTTT.

The V and J genes are TRBV5-5 and TRBJ1-2; 9 bases fit TRBD1. CDR1 and CDR2 from the germline V gene are SGHKS and YYEKEE (reference sequence). The CDR3 runs 15 residues. Trimming at V came to 4 bases and at J to 2 bases, leaving 6 bases not matched to a gene. The CDR3: CASSKPTGGNYGYTF. CDR3 DNA: TGTGCCAGCAGCAAACCGACAGGGGGGAACTATGGCTACACCTTC.

The chain carries TRBV19 and TRBJ2-7; 9 bases are shared with TRBD1. CDR3 length: 14 residues. V gave up 10 bases and J gave up 1 base; unmatched junction bases: 8. Looked up from germline, CDR1 is LNHDA and CDR2 is SQIVND (reference sequence). CDR3 in amino acids: CATKAGTGSYEQYF. CDR3 in DNA: TGTGCCACCAAAGCCGGGACAGGGTCCTACGAGCAGTACTTC.

This clonotype has a handful of counts. This chain connects TRBV6-5 to TRBJ2-3, with 11 bases matching TRBD2. The J segment lost 5 bases and the V segment lost 4 bases, leaving 2 bases of the junction unmatched. The V gene's germline CDR1 is MNHEY and CDR2 SVGAGI. The length of the CDR3 is 14 residues. The CDR3 sequence is CASSSLAGVDTQYF. CDR3 DNA sequence: TGTGCCAGCAGTTCACTAGCGGGAGTAGATACGCAGTATTTT.

The gene calls are TRBV11-2 and TRBJ2-3; D is perhaps TRBD2 (6 bases). This CDR3 region has 14 residues. V was pared by 5 bases and J by 6 bases, with 15 bases between. CDR1 is SGHAT and CDR2 is FQNNGV in the germline V gene. The CDR3 DNA reads TGTGCCAGCAGCCCTAGACTAGTCTCCGATACGCAGTATTTT. Amino acid sequence: CASSPRLVSDTQYF.

This clonotype occurred many times. The chain has TRBV7-2 and TRBJ1-1; perhaps TRBD1 as D (5 bases). Germline-derived CDR1 and CDR2 are SGHTA and FQGNSA. The V and J ends lost 1 base and 1 base respectively, with 13 bases between them. This CDR3 region has 16 residues. The CDR3 loop reads CASSLVGGTANTEAFF. DNA for the CDR3: TGTGCCAGCAGCTTAGTGGGCGGGACGGCGAACACTGAAGCTTTCTTT.

The chain has TRBV5-1 and TRBJ2-5; D perhaps matches TRBD2 (6 bases). Trimming cost V 0 bases and J 6 bases, with 12 bases left between them. Germline V gene data show CDR1 as SGHRS and CDR2 as YFSETQ. CDR3 length equals 14 residues. The CDR3 bases are TGCGCCAGCAGCTTGGACGGGAGAGGAAAGACCCAGTACTTC. It specifies CASSLDGRGKTQYF.